One sample yielded the 25 T cell receptor beta chains listed below, sequenced in a study of T cells in women clearing cervical HPV infection. Sequencing was performed with immunoSEQ multiplex PCR; in TCRdb, only in-frame clones are kept and a portion is missing. Recorded for this sample: more than 15,000 clones. Sequences were obtained from blood buffy coat. The receptor source for this set is a woman aged 18-69 years with a cervical HPV16 infection that either progressed to CIN3+ or cleared (not recorded which).

On this clone itself: The read terminates 3 residues before the CDR3 end, so the remaining end is supplied by the germline J gene. This chain uses TRBV5-1 with TRBJ1-2, with D unresolved. The V gene's germline CDR1 is SGHRS and CDR2 YFSETQ. V was cut by 0 bases and J by 7 bases, with 13 bases left in between. The CDR3 runs 14 residues. The CDR3 DNA, read in part, is TGCGCCAGCAGCTTGGACCATGGAGGGTTTGGC. Translating gives CASSLDHGGFG. The entire CDR3 protein is CASSLDHGGFGYTF.

In the case of this clone: The read finishes 3 residues shy of the CDR3 end, and the germline J gene is used to complete it. The V and J genes are TRBV18 and TRBJ2-3; D is possibly TRBD2 (6 bases). The CDR3 sequence is 13 residues long. V was cut by 3 bases and J by 3 bases, with 7 bases left in between. Germline V CDR1 and CDR2: KGHSH, LQKENI. The CDR3 bases that were read are TGTGCCAGCTCACCGGGGGGAACAGATACG. Translated, it gives CASSPGGTDT. The CDR3, in full, reads CASSPGGTDTQYF.

Regarding this clone: The missing CDR3 end, 3 residues past where the read stops, is filled in from the germline J gene. The chain combines TRBV18 with TRBJ1-1; D is undetermined. V lost 3 bases, J lost 4 bases, and 6 bases lay in between. This CDR3 contains 12 residues. The germline V gene has CDR1 KGHSH and CDR2 LQKENI. CDR3 sequence reads: CASSPGVTEAFF. The covered CDR3 bases are TGTGCCAGCTCACCCGGGGTCACTGAA.

CDR3 in amino acids: CASSRTSGRGNEQFF. The CDR3 bases that were read are TGTGCCAGTAGTCGGACTAGCGGGAGGGGGAATGAG. The chain carries TRBV19 and TRBJ2-1, with 15 bases aligning to TRBD2. From the germline J gene comes the end of the CDR3, since the read stops 3 residues before it. Trimming cost V 5 bases and J 7 bases; bases outside gene matches: 3. Germline-derived CDR1 and CDR2 are LNHDA and SQIVND (reference sequence). The CDR3 runs to 15 residues.

The CDR3 reads CASSPSGQGSYEQFF. The covered CDR3 bases are TGTGCCAGCTCACCCTCAGGACAGGGGTCCTATGAG. The rearrangement links TRBV18 to TRBJ2-1; TRBD1 aligns across 9 bases. Read sequence stops 3 residues before the CDR3 end, and the germline J gene provides the missing end. The CDR3 contains 15 residues. Germline CDR1 KGHSH, CDR2 LQKENI. V lost 3 bases and J lost 8; bases outside the gene matches: 8.

Regarding this clone: The sequence runs out 3 residues before the end of the CDR3; the remainder is reconstructed from the germline J gene. V is TRBV5-1 and J is TRBJ1-4; TRBD1 matches 9 bases. CDR1 is SGHRS, CDR2 YFSETQ, per germline. This CDR3 has 15 residues. Trimming took 4 bases from V and 8 from J; bases not matched to a gene: 9. CDR3 protein: CASSGGDRAREKLFF. The CDR3 DNA, read in part, is TGCGCCAGCAGCGGGGGGGACAGGGCTCGGGAAAAA.

The covered CDR3 bases are TGCGCCAGCAGCCTGGACAGTGCATACTATGGC. Translating it yields CASSLDSAYYG. The full CDR3 is CASSLDSAYYGYTF. The chain combines TRBV5-1 with TRBJ1-2; possible D gene TRBD1, 6 bases. The CDR3 end lies 3 residues beyond the end of the read and is filled in from the germline J gene. The CDR3 has 14 amino acids. V lost 4 bases and J lost 3, with 13 bases in between. Germline values: CDR1 SGHRS, CDR2 YFSETQ.

Remarks on this clone: The read comes to an end 3 residues before the CDR3 does, leaving the germline J gene to fill in the end. The chain has TRBV3-1 (or the pseudogene TRBV3-2) and TRBJ2-3, with 11 nucleotides matching TRBD2. V gave up 3 bases and J gave up 5 bases; unmatched junction bases: 4. The V gene's germline CDR1 is LGHDT and CDR2 YNNKEL (reference sequence). This CDR3 has 15 residues. The CDR3 is CASSHLAGGKDTQYF. The CDR3 bases that were read are TGTGCCAGCAGCCACCTAGCGGGAGGTAAAGATACG.

As to this clone: The sequence runs out 3 residues before the end of the CDR3; the remainder is reconstructed from the germline J gene. The V gene is TRBV5-1, the J gene TRBJ2-6; D uncertain. Trimming cost V 1 base and J 0 bases, with 5 bases left between them. Germline-derived CDR1 and CDR2 are SGHRS and YFSETQ. The CDR3 covers 15 residues. The CDR3 bases that were read are TGCGCCAGCAGCTTGACAGCCTCTGGGGCCAACGTC. Translated: CASSLTASGANV. The whole CDR3 sequence reads CASSLTASGANVLTF.

In the case of this clone: The read ends 3 residues early relative to the CDR3; the germline J gene fills the gap. The chain employs TRBV19 and TRBJ2-1; the match to TRBD1 covers 7 bases. V lost 7 bases, J lost 8 bases, and 11 bases stayed unmatched. CDR3 length: 14 amino acids. Germline V gene lookup returns CDR1 LNHDA and CDR2 SQIVND (reference sequence). CDR3 loop: CASNRGRRLHEQFF. CDR3 bases read: TGTGCCAGTAACAGGGGCAGGAGGTTACATGAG.

As concerns this clone: Read coverage stops 3 residues before the CDR3 terminus; the germline J gene supplies the remainder. V usage is TRBV5-4 and J usage is TRBJ2-3, with 9 bases matching TRBD1. The germline V gene encodes CDR1 SGHNT and CDR2 YYREEE (reference sequence). This CDR3 contains 14 residues. V shed 4 bases and J 7 bases; nucleotides not matched to a gene: 7. The chain's CDR3 is CASSVDRGSNTQYF. Incomplete CDR3 DNA: TGTGCCAGCAGCGTGGACAGGGGATCGAATACG.

Comment on this clone: The DNA ends 3 residues before the CDR3 does, and the rest of the CDR3 is filled in from the germline J gene. The chain is built from TRBV5-1 and TRBJ1-2; the match to TRBD1 covers 7 bases. CDR1 SGHRS and CDR2 YFSETQ come from the germline V gene. The CDR3 is made up of 12 amino acids. The junction had 1 base not matched to a gene; V was cut back by 4 bases and J by 4 bases. The CDR3 loop is CASSRDSYGYTF. CDR3 DNA (partial): TGCGCCAGCAGCAGGGACAGCTATGGC. Full variable domain (outside the CDR3, taken from reference TRBV5-1 and TRBJ1-2): KAGVTQTPRYLIKTRGQQVTLSCSPISGHRSVSWYQQTPGQGLQFLFEYFSETQRNKGNFPGRFSGRQFSNSRSEMNVSTLELGDSALYLCASSRDSYGYTFGSGTRLTVV.

The CDR3 loop is CATSDFVRNEQFF. Partial CDR3 DNA: TGTGCCACCAGTGATTTTGTCAGGAATGAG. The chain couples TRBV24-1 to TRBJ2-1; no firm D call. The read gets to within 3 residues of the CDR3 end, and the germline J gene fills in the rest. Trimming shortened V by 1 base and J by 7 bases, and 7 bases separated the two germline ends. CDR3 length equals 13 residues. Germline V gene lookup returns CDR1 KGHDR and CDR2 SFDVKD.

Concerning this clone: Sequencing ends 3 residues short of the CDR3 end; the germline J gene provides the rest. The V call is TRBV4-1, the J call TRBJ1-3, with a possible D match to TRBD1 (5 bases). Germline CDR1 reads MGHRA; CDR2 reads YSYEKL. Trimming removed 5 bases from V and 4 bases from J, with 12 bases in between. This CDR3 spans 14 amino acids. The CDR3 here is CASSGQGEGNTIYF. Incomplete CDR3 DNA: TGCGCCAGCAGCGGCCAGGGAGAGGGAAACACC.

According to its frequency, this clone is medium-sized. The read stops 3 residues short of the end of the CDR3; the missing end is completed from the germline J gene. This sequence joins TRBV19 and TRBJ2-2, with 9 positions matching TRBD2. Unmatched junction bases numbered 9, after V lost 7 bases and J lost 6 bases. The V gene's germline CDR1 is LNHDA and CDR2 SQIVND (reference sequence). CDR3 length equals 15 residues. This chain's CDR3 is CASNRREGRAGELFF. The sequenced CDR3 bases are TGTGCCAGTAATCGGCGGGAGGGCCGCGCCGGGGAG.

In regard to this clone: The read is 3 residues too short to cover the CDR3 end, so that end is filled in from the germline J gene. The chain couples TRBV19 to TRBJ2-7, with D perhaps TRBD2 (6 bases). Trimming took off 5 bases at V and 3 bases at J, with 17 bases between the two ends. The CDR3 is 15 amino acids. The germline V gene encodes CDR1 LNHDA and CDR2 SQIVND (reference sequence). The CDR3 loop is CASSASGGIGYEQYF. The part of the CDR3 DNA that was read is TGTGCCAGTAGTGCGTCTGGGGGGATAGGCTACGAG.

As for this clone: Coverage ceases 3 residues before the CDR3 finishes, and the germline J gene fills in the end. The chain is built from TRBV5-1 and TRBJ1-3, with 8 bases aligning to TRBD1. This CDR3 has 14 amino acids. Per the germline V gene, CDR1 is SGHRS and CDR2 is YFSETQ. The junction had 5 bases not matched to a gene; V was cut back by 7 bases and J by 2 bases. The CDR3 DNA, read in part, is TGCGCCAGCCATACAGGGGGTGCTGGAAACACC. It codes for CASHTGGAGNT. The CDR3, in full, reads CASHTGGAGNTIYF.

Note on this clone: The read finishes 3 residues shy of the CDR3 end, and the germline J gene is used to complete it. This chain links TRBV5-5 with TRBJ2-5; D is tentatively TRBD1 or TRBD2 (5 bases each). Germline CDR1 is SGHKS and CDR2 is YYEKEE (reference sequence). Between the trimmed V and J ends, which lost 4 bases and 2 bases, there was a span of 15 bases. The length of the CDR3 is 15 residues. The sequenced part of the CDR3 DNA is TGTGCCAGCAGCGTGGAGGTTGGGGCACAAGAGACC. Its protein product is CASSVEVGAQET. The entire CDR3 sequence reads CASSVEVGAQETQYF.

Notes on this clone: Read data end 3 residues before the CDR3 end; the end is taken from the germline J gene. The V and J genes are TRBV20-1 and TRBJ1-1; D remains ambiguous. The CDR3 length is 14 residues. Germline-derived CDR1 and CDR2 are DFQATT and SNEGSKA (reference sequence). The germline V and J ends were trimmed by 0 bases and 6 bases, with 14 bases remaining between them. CDR3 sequence: CSARDLSDRPEAFF. CDR3 DNA (partial): TGCAGTGCTAGAGATCTCAGTGATCGTCCTGAA.

A word on this clone: The read falls 3 residues short of the CDR3 end, and the missing part is taken from the germline J gene. This chain connects TRBV20-1 to TRBJ2-5, with a weak D call TRBD1 (8 bases). The V end lost 6 bases, the J end lost 2 bases, and 16 bases lay between the germline ends. The length of the CDR3 is 14 residues. CDR1 and CDR2 (germline): DFQATT, SNEGSKA (reference sequence). CDR3 amino acids: CSAPGQGGQETQYF. The CDR3 DNA, read in part, is TGCAGTGCCCCTGGACAGGGAGGGCAAGAGACC.

This CDR3 reads CASSGTDYEQYF. The DNA read from the CDR3 is TGTGCCAGCAGCGGGACAGACTACGAG. V gene TRBV28 combines with J gene TRBJ2-7; 7 positions match TRBD1. The CDR3 goes on 3 residues after the read ends, and that part is filled in from the germline J gene. The germline V gene encodes CDR1 MDHEN and CDR2 SYDVKM. The CDR3 is made up of 12 amino acids. The ends lost 6 bases at V and 3 bases at J; junction bases unmatched: 2.

In regard to this clone: The CDR3 end falls 3 residues outside the read, so it is completed with the germline J gene. The chain has TRBV7-9 and TRBJ1-5; D perhaps matches TRBD1 (5 bases). This CDR3 region has 13 residues. Trimming took off 5 bases at V and 7 bases at J, with 12 bases between the two ends. Germline values: CDR1 SEHNR, CDR2 FQNEAQ (reference sequence). CDR3 in amino acids: CASSRGAEQPQHF. The covered CDR3 bases are TGTGCCAGCAGCCGCGGGGCTGAACAGCCC.

Points on this clone: The read ends 3 residues early relative to the CDR3; the germline J gene fills the gap. The chain combines TRBV28 with TRBJ1-3; maybe TRBD1 (6 bases). This CDR3 has 13 residues. V shed 6 bases and J shed 7 bases, with 13 bases lying between them. Germline loops: CDR1 MDHEN, CDR2 SYDVKM. CDR3 loop: CASSPYRANTIYF. The covered CDR3 bases are TGTGCCAGCAGCCCCTACAGGGCGAACACC.

With regard to this clone: The observed sequence ends 3 residues before the CDR3 terminus, with the missing tail filled in from the germline J gene. This chain connects TRBV13 to TRBJ2-7, with D maybe TRBD2 (6 bases). The V and J ends lost 6 bases and 2 bases respectively, with 17 bases between them. Germline V gives CDR1 PRHDT, CDR2 FYEKMQ (reference sequence). The CDR3 extends over 15 amino acids. The CDR3 DNA, read in part, is TGTGCCAGCAGTTTTGGCGGGGCAGGGACCTACGAG. Encoded protein: CASSFGGAGTYE. The CDR3, in full, reads CASSFGGAGTYEQYF.

Points on this clone: The read ends 3 residues shy of where the CDR3 ends; the end is completed using the germline J gene. This chain uses TRBV19 with TRBJ2-4; no firm D call. Deletions cut 5 bases from V and 1 base from J, with 18 bases between. Germline CDR1 and CDR2: LNHDA and SQIVND (reference sequence). CDR3 size: 17 residues. The CDR3 bases that were read are TGTGCCAGTAGTTGGTCCGGCCCGCAGGCGGCCAAAAACATT. Translated: CASSWSGPQAAKNI. The complete CDR3 protein is CASSWSGPQAAKNIQYF.